This T cell receptor beta chain derives from a study of blood T cell repertoires in COVID-19. About the study: Acute and convalescent COVID-19 specimens originated in the United States, Italy and Spain. In each case, the material was cDNA or gDNA derived from T cells, B-cell-depleted T cells, or PBMCs.

The CDR3 runs 13 residues. The V end was cut by 5 bases, the J end by 4 bases, with 11 bases between. This clone occurred once. Sequencing used immunoSEQ multiplex PCR; TCRdb keeps in-frame clones, though not all of them. The sample contains approximately 260,000 clones, 90% of which appear only once. Seattle researchers signed up patients amid active infection and tracked them longitudinally. The V call is TRBV12-3 or TRBV12-4, the J call TRBJ1-1; D possibly corresponds to TRBD1 (5 bases). The sequenced material came from peripheral blood. This TCR was recovered from a woman aged 60-75 years with COVID-19, enrolled during active disease. The CDR3 is CASSKQEGTEAFF. The CDR3 DNA follows: TGTGCCAGCAGTAAACAGGAGGGCACTGAAGCTTTCTTT.